The rows below give T cell receptor beta chains drawn from one sample of a study of cytomegalovirus exposure and HLA in healthy donors. Libraries were prepared by immunoSEQ multiplex PCR; TCRdb keeps only in-frame clonotypes and omits some of them. The sample contains under 250,000 clones, approximately 80% of which appear only once. Sequencing was carried out using PBMCs. The receptors stem from a woman in her fifties or sixties in good health and CMV-seropositive. CDR3s include the opening cysteine and the closing phenylalanine or tryptophan. The D gene is left open where the match is weak. Clone size is stated in some rows and not others, as once, few, many or a class when expanded.

DNA | CDR3 | J | D | V | size
TGCGCCAGCAGAGACTGGGACAGAGCTGAATATTACGGCGGGTACTATGGCTACACCTTC | CASRDWDRAEYYGGYYGYTF | TRBJ1-2 | TRBD1 | TRBV5-1 | .
TGTGCCAGCAGCAAAGGACAGAGTTGGACAGATACGCAGTATTTT | CASSKGQSWTDTQYF | TRBJ2-3 | . | TRBV7-2 | .
TGCGCCAGCAGCCAACCTACAGGCAGGACAGGGTTGGGGTATGGGGCCAACGTCCTGACTTTC | CASSQPTGRTGLGYGANVLTF | TRBJ2-6 | TRBD1 | TRBV4-1 | .
TGCGCCAGCAGCTTACAGGGTAACGCCGGGGAGCTGTTTTTT | CASSLQGNAGELFF | TRBJ2-2 | . | TRBV5-1 | .
TGTGCCAGCAGTTCTCCTTCGGGACTAGCGGGATCCACAGATACGCAGTATTTT | CASSSPSGLAGSTDTQYF | TRBJ2-3 | TRBD2 | TRBV7-8 | .
TGTGCCAGCTCCTTGACGGCTCCGGGCACTGAAGCTTTCTTT | CASSLTAPGTEAFF | TRBJ1-1 | . | TRBV6-5 | .
TGTGCCTGGGAGCTCCCTTTCGGGGGCTACACCTTC | CAWELPFGGYTF | TRBJ1-2 | . | TRBV30 | .
TGTGCCAGCAGGCTTGGTCGGGATACGCAGTATTTT | CASRLGRDTQYF | TRBJ2-3 | . | TRBV6-1 | .
TGCGCCAGCAGCTCCGGGACAGGGGGGAATGAGCAGTTCTTC | CASSSGTGGNEQFF | TRBJ2-1 | TRBD1 | TRBV5-1 | .
TGTGCCAGTAGAAACCGCCCTAGGGACACCACTTATCGCTACACCTTC | CASRNRPRDTTYRYTF | TRBJ1-2 | . | TRBV19 | few
TGTGCCAGCAGCTTAGCGGGACAGCTCCGCTCTGGAAACACCATATATTTT | CASSLAGQLRSGNTIYF | TRBJ1-3 | TRBD1 | TRBV7-2 | .
TGCGCCAGCAGCCGGTGGACAGGGGATAATTCACCCCTCCACTTT | CASSRWTGDNSPLHF | TRBJ1-6 | TRBD1 | TRBV5-1 | .
TGCGCCAGCAGCTCCTTACAGGGGTCCGACGAGCAGTACTTC | CASSSLQGSDEQYF | TRBJ2-7 | TRBD1 | TRBV5-1 | .
TGCGCCAGCAGCTTGTCGTCGGGCACCGGGGAGCTGTTTTTT | CASSLSSGTGELFF | TRBJ2-2 | . | TRBV5-1 | .
TGTGCCACCAGCAGCTACAGGGAGAGTGAAAAACTGTTTTTT | CATSSYRESEKLFF | TRBJ1-4 | . | TRBV15 | .
TGTGCCAGCAGGACGACAGGGGCCCGAAACACTGAAGCTTTCTTT | CASRTTGARNTEAFF | TRBJ1-1 | TRBD1 | TRBV27 | .
TGTGCCAGCAGCGGGAGGTCGACTCGCTACACCTTC | CASSGRSTRYTF | TRBJ1-2 | . | TRBV9 | .
TGCAGCGTTGTTCCCGGGACCCGGGGGGAGCAGTACTTC | CSVVPGTRGEQYF | TRBJ2-7 | . | TRBV29-1 | .
TGTGCCAGTAGTAGCCCCAGGGACTCTGGGGCCAACGTCCTGACTTTC | CASSSPRDSGANVLTF | TRBJ2-6 | . | TRBV19 | .
TGCGCCAGCAGCCAAGGGGACAGGGCTGGAAACACCATATATTTT | CASSQGDRAGNTIYF | TRBJ1-3 | TRBD1 | TRBV4-1 | few
TGTGCCTGGAGTCTAAAGTATGGCTACACCTTC | CAWSLKYGYTF | TRBJ1-2 | . | TRBV30 | few
TGCGCCAGCAGCTTGGCAGCGGGGGACACTGAAGCTTTCTTT | CASSLAAGDTEAFF | TRBJ1-1 | . | TRBV5-1 | .
TGTGCCAGCAGCCGGAACGGACTAGCGGGATCCGTTGAGCAGTTCTTC | CASSRNGLAGSVEQFF | TRBJ2-1 | TRBD2 | TRBV27 | .
TGTGCCAGCAGTTATGGACAGTCTGGCGGGGAGACCCAGTACTTC | CASSYGQSGGETQYF | TRBJ2-5 | . | TRBV6-6 | .
TGTGCCGCCGCGGGCTATAGCACAGATACGCAGTATTTT | CAAAGYSTDTQYF | TRBJ2-3 | . | TRBV6-5 | .
TGTGCCAGCACCCGGGTCGCGGGTACGGGGGAGCAGTACTTC | CASTRVAGTGEQYF | TRBJ2-7 | . | TRBV28 | .
TGTGCCAGCAGCCATCCTGGACAGGGGACCTTCTATGGCTACACCTTC | CASSHPGQGTFYGYTF | TRBJ1-2 | TRBD1 | TRBV4-2 | few
TGTGCCAGCAGTTTATCCCCGGGCAGGGGGCAGGGCTACACCTTC | CASSLSPGRGQGYTF | TRBJ1-2 | TRBD1 | TRBV28 | .
TGTGCCACCAGCAGAGATCCGGGACAGGGATCCGAGCAGTACTTC | CATSRDPGQGSEQYF | TRBJ2-7 | TRBD1 | TRBV15 | .
TGTGCCAGCAGCCTTCAGGGGCCGAACACCGGGGAGCTGTTTTTT | CASSLQGPNTGELFF | TRBJ2-2 | . | TRBV25-1 | .
TGTGCCAGCAGGCAGGCATACGAGCAGTACTTC | CASRQAYEQYF | TRBJ2-7 | . | TRBV6-5 | .
TGTGCCAGCAGCCTGGGACAGGGACTTTACAATGAGCAGTTCTTC | CASSLGQGLYNEQFF | TRBJ2-1 | TRBD1 | TRBV7-9 | once
TGTGCCAGCAGCGTAGATCCAGCGGGAGGGGCAGATACGCAGTATTTT | CASSVDPAGGADTQYF | TRBJ2-3 | TRBD2 | TRBV9 | .
TGCGCCAGCAGGCCAAGTTCAGCGGGAGAGCAGCGGGAGCAGTTCTTC | CASRPSSAGEQREQFF | TRBJ2-1 | TRBD2 | TRBV4-1 | .
TGCGCCAGCAGCCAAGAACGCTTCCTAGCGGACGTAAATGAGCAGTTCTTC | CASSQERFLADVNEQFF | TRBJ2-1 | TRBD2 | TRBV4-1 | .
TGTGCCAGCAGTGTAGTAGGGGATTCACCCCTCCACTTT | CASSVVGDSPLHF | TRBJ1-6 | . | TRBV25-1 | .
TGTGCCAGCAGTGAGTTCGGATTTATGACAGGGGGCTCGGATGAGCAGTTCTTC | CASSEFGFMTGGSDEQFF | TRBJ2-1 | TRBD1 | TRBV25-1 | few
TGTGCCAGCAGTTTTGATCACAGGGGAGGCGAGCAGTACTTC | CASSFDHRGGEQYF | TRBJ2-7 | . | TRBV27 | .
TGTGCTAGTGGCCCAGACAGGGTCAATCAGCCCCAGCATTTT | CASGPDRVNQPQHF | TRBJ1-5 | TRBD1 | TRBV12-5 | .
TGTGCCAGCAGTCCGACGGGGGAGTGGTACACAGATACGCAGTATTTT | CASSPTGEWYTDTQYF | TRBJ2-3 | . | TRBV27 | .
TGTGCCAGCAGCCGACAGGGAGGTAACGAGCAGTACTTC | CASSRQGGNEQYF | TRBJ2-7 | . | TRBV11-3 | .
TGTGCCAGCAGTGCCTACAGGGGCCGCACAGATACGCAGTATTTT | CASSAYRGRTDTQYF | TRBJ2-3 | TRBD1 | TRBV6-1 | .
TGTGCCAGCTCCCCACTGGGAGACATTCGCTCTGGAAACACCATATATTTT | CASSPLGDIRSGNTIYF | TRBJ1-3 | . | TRBV18 | few
TGTGCCAGCAGCTTGCAAGCGGGAGAGGAGACCCAGTACTTC | CASSLQAGEETQYF | TRBJ2-5 | TRBD2 | TRBV5-6 | .
TGTGCCAGCAGTTACCCGATGGGGGCCGGCTATGGCTACACCTTC | CASSYPMGAGYGYTF | TRBJ1-2 | . | TRBV6-5 | .
TGTGCCAGCAGTCGTACAGTGTCCTATGGCTACACCTTC | CASSRTVSYGYTF | TRBJ1-2 | . | TRBV6-6 | .
TGTGCCAGCAGTTACATGGGACAGGGGGAGACCCAGTACTTC | CASSYMGQGETQYF | TRBJ2-5 | TRBD1 | TRBV6-5 | .
TGTGCCAGCAGCTTAGGGGACAGGCTTAGGAATTCACCCCTCCACTTT | CASSLGDRLRNSPLHF | TRBJ1-6 | TRBD1 | TRBV11-2 | .
TGTGCCAGCAGCGTAGATGGGGAGTCCTACGAGCAGTACTTC | CASSVDGESYEQYF | TRBJ2-7 | . | TRBV9 | .
TGTGCCAGCAGCTCGGGGGGTCCAGGGGGCACAGATACGCAGTATTTT | CASSSGGPGGTDTQYF | TRBJ2-3 | . | TRBV7-3 | .
TGCAGCGTTCTTCGACTAAACGAGCAGTACTTC | CSVLRLNEQYF | TRBJ2-7 | . | TRBV29-1 | .
TGCAGCGTTGAAAGAGCGGGAGGCCCCTCCTACGAGCAGTACTTC | CSVERAGGPSYEQYF | TRBJ2-7 | TRBD2 | TRBV29-1 | .
TGTGCCATCAGCTTGGACAGGGGGCCCTACGAGCAGTACTTC | CAISLDRGPYEQYF | TRBJ2-7 | TRBD1 | TRBV10-3 | .
TGTGCCAGCAGTTCAGAGGGTGGCTACACCTTC | CASSSEGGYTF | TRBJ1-2 | . | TRBV6-5 | .
TGTGCCAGCAGTGGACTATCGGGGTCAGATACGCAGTATTTT | CASSGLSGSDTQYF | TRBJ2-3 | . | TRBV2 | once
TGTGCCAGTAGACAGGGGGGCAATCAGCCCCAGCATTTT | CASRQGGNQPQHF | TRBJ1-5 | TRBD1 | TRBV28 | once
TGTACCAGCAGCCAAGAGGTAGACAATGAGCAGTTCTTC | CTSSQEVDNEQFF | TRBJ2-1 | . | TRBV14 | .
TGTGCTAGTGGTTTAAGGGGACAGGGGAGGTTTCCAGATACGCAGTATTTT | CASGLRGQGRFPDTQYF | TRBJ2-3 | TRBD1 | TRBV12-5 | few
TGTGCCAGCAGTTCCCTTTCAGCGGGTGAGCTCTACGAGCAGTACTTC | CASSSLSAGELYEQYF | TRBJ2-7 | . | TRBV6-5 | .
TGTGCCAGCAGCTTCGACAGGGGAATCACCGGGGAGCTGTTTTTT | CASSFDRGITGELFF | TRBJ2-2 | TRBD1 | TRBV5-6 | .